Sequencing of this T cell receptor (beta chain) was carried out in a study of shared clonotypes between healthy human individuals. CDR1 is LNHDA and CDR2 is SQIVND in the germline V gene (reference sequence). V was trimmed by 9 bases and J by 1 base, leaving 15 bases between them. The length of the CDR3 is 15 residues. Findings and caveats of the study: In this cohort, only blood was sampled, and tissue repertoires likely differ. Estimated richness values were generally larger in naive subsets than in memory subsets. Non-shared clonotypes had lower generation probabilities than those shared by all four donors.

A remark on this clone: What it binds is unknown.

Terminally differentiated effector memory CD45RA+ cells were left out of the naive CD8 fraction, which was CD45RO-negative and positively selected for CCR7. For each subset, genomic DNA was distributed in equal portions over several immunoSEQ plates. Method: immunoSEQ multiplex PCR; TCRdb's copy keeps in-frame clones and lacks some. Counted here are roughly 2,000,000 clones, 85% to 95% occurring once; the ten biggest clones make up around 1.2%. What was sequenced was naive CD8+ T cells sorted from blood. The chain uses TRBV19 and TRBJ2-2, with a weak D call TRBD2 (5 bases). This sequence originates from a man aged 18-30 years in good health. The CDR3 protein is CASTSGRENTGELFF. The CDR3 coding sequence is TGTGCCAGCACGAGCGGCCGAGAGAACACCGGGGAGCTGTTTTTT.